A single sample gave rise to the 17 T cell receptor beta chains below, sequenced in a study of blood T cell repertoires in COVID-19. Using immunoSEQ multiplex PCR, the repertoire was profiled, and TCRdb retains in-frame clones only, with some absent. This sample yields around 250,000 clones, of which around 87% are seen a single time; roughly 1.6% belongs to the top ten. The sample taken for sequencing was PBMCs or T cells enriched from blood (not recorded which). These receptors were obtained from a woman in her forties or fifties who had recovered from COVID-19.

The chain has TRBV5-1 and TRBJ2-1; 7 positions agree with TRBD2. The CDR3 is made up of 16 amino acids. CDR1 is SGHRS, CDR2 YFSETQ, per germline. The trim removed 0 bases at V and 4 bases at J, leaving 7 bases unmatched. The CDR3 nucleotides are TGCGCCAGCAGCTTGGGGGTGGGAGGGAGATACAATGAGCAGTTCTTC. The encoded protein is CASSLGVGGRYNEQFF.

The chain links TRBV7-2 to TRBJ1-6; the D gene is possibly TRBD1 (5 bases). Germline V lookup: CDR1 SGHTA, CDR2 FQGNSA. The germline V and J ends were trimmed by 5 bases and 7 bases, with 15 bases remaining between them. This CDR3 is built from 15 residues. DNA for the CDR3: TGTGCCAGCAGCCAAACGGGGGGGAAAAATTCACCCCTCCACTTT. It encodes CASSQTGGKNSPLHF.

The rearrangement joins TRBV3-1 (or the pseudogene TRBV3-2) to TRBJ2-1; 11 bases agree with TRBD2. The CDR3 consists of 18 residues. Germline V CDR1 and CDR2: LGHDT, YNNKEL (reference sequence). Trimming cost V 4 bases and J 4 bases; bases outside gene matches: 12. The CDR3 sequence is CASSPQSPLAGAYNEQFF. CDR3 bases: TGTGCCAGCAGCCCCCAATCGCCACTAGCGGGAGCTTACAATGAGCAGTTCTTC.

The chain recombines TRBV5-1 with TRBJ1-1; 8 nucleotides match TRBD1. V trimming: 2 bases; J trimming: 0 bases; junction bases outside the gene matches: 6. This CDR3 has 16 amino acids. CDR1 is SGHRS, CDR2 YFSETQ, per germline. CDR3 residues: CASSLQGVNMNTEAFF. In DNA form, the CDR3 reads TGCGCCAGCAGCTTACAGGGGGTTAACATGAACACTGAAGCTTTCTTT.

This clone was detected once. This chain joins TRBV11-3 and TRBJ2-1; 10 positions agree with TRBD2. V was clipped by 1 base and J by 0 bases; unmatched bases: 9. This CDR3 has 19 amino acids. CDR1 and CDR2 from the germline V gene are SGHNT and YENEEA. The DNA of the CDR3 is TGTGCCAGCAGCTTAGTCTCTAGCGGGAGCGTTCGCTCCTACAATGAGCAGTTCTTC. It specifies CASSLVSSGSVRSYNEQFF.

J is TRBJ1-5 and V is TRBV4-3; TRBD1 agrees at 7 bases. J was trimmed by 4 bases and V by 1 base; bases with no gene match: 4. Per germline, CDR1 LGHNA and CDR2 YSLEER. This CDR3 has 15 residues. This CDR3 is CASSQGTGENQPQHF. In DNA form, the CDR3 reads TGCGCCAGCAGCCAAGGGACAGGAGAAAATCAGCCCCAGCATTTT.

This clone was counted only a few times. The chain uses TRBV19 and TRBJ1-4, with D maybe TRBD1 (6 bases). The germline V gene encodes CDR1 LNHDA and CDR2 SQIVND (reference sequence). The CDR3 totals 16 residues. V lost 5 bases to trimming and J lost 13 bases, with 26 bases between them. The CDR3 nucleotides read TGTGCCAGTAGTGCCACGGGGGGCACCGGTAGCGTATCACTGTTTTTT. It is translated as CASSATGGTGSVSLFF.

The rearrangement joins TRBV15 to TRBJ1-4; D is unclear. Looked up from germline, CDR1 is LNHNV and CDR2 is YYDKDF (reference sequence). This CDR3 is 12 amino acids long. The V end lost 1 base, the J end lost 8 bases, and 5 bases lay between the germline ends. The CDR3 bases are TGTGCCACCAGCAGAGTGAGAGAAAAACTGTTTTTT. It codes for CATSRVREKLFF. The complete variable domain, with remaining parts taken from reference TRBV15 and TRBJ1-4, reads DAMVIQNPRYQVTQFGKPVTLSCSQTLNHNVMYWYQQKSSQAPKLLFHYYDKDFNNEADTPDNFQSRRPNTSFCFLDIRSPGLGDTAMYLCATSRVREKLFFGSGTQLSVL.

This rearrangement joins TRBV15 to TRBJ2-7, with D possibly matching TRBD1 (7 bases). V lost 0 bases and J 6 bases, leaving 18 bases between the germline ends. The CDR3 extends over 16 amino acids. The germline V gene encodes CDR1 LNHNV and CDR2 YYDKDF (reference sequence). The CDR3 loop is CATSRESTGDFGEQYF. Here the CDR3 DNA reads TGTGCCACCAGCAGAGAATCAACAGGGGACTTTGGCGAGCAGTACTTC.

The CDR3 nucleotides are TGTGCCAGCATCAGCCCCGCCGGGGGTTCTGAAAAACTGTTTTTT. This encodes CASISPAGGSEKLFF. The chain links TRBV2 to TRBJ1-4, with a tentative D call TRBD1 (5 bases). Per germline, CDR1 SNHLY and CDR2 FYNNEI. The CDR3 contains 15 residues. Between the trimmed V and J ends, which lost 7 bases and 7 bases, there was a span of 19 bases.

CDR3 loop: CASSLGQGSQPQHF. In DNA, the CDR3 is TGTGCCAGCAGCTTAGGACAGGGAAGTCAGCCCCAGCATTTT. The gene calls are TRBV7-2 and TRBJ1-5; 7 bases line up with TRBD1. The CDR3 totals 14 residues. Germline trimming cut 1 base from V and 6 bases from J; bases unmatched to any gene: 3. Germline CDR1 and CDR2: SGHTA and FQGNSA.

The chain is built from TRBV12-5 and TRBJ1-3, with a weak D call TRBD1 (5 bases). The germline gives CDR1 LGHNT, CDR2 FRNRAP. Trimming pared 6 bases from V and 2 bases from J, leaving 11 bases between. This CDR3 has 14 residues. CDR3 DNA sequence: TGTGCTAGTGGCCAAGTAGGGGCTGGAAACACCATATATTTT. It codes for CASGQVGAGNTIYF.

The gene calls are TRBV3-1 (or the pseudogene TRBV3-2) and TRBJ2-2; no reliable D call. This CDR3 has 15 amino acids. Looked up from germline, CDR1 is LGHDT and CDR2 is YNNKEL (reference sequence). The V end was cut by 4 bases, the J end by 2 bases, with 11 bases between. The CDR3 nucleotides read TGTGCCAGCAGCCTTGGCTCAGGAAACACCGGGGAGCTGTTTTTT. It translates to CASSLGSGNTGELFF.

The gene calls are TRBV3-1 (or the pseudogene TRBV3-2) and TRBJ1-2; 7 positions match TRBD1. This CDR3 comprises 14 residues. Germline V gene lookup returns CDR1 LGHDT and CDR2 YNNKEL (reference sequence). Trimming cost V 1 base and J 2 bases; bases outside gene matches: 1. The CDR3: CASSQGGQNYGYTF. Here the CDR3 DNA reads TGTGCCAGCAGCCAAGGGGGACAGAACTATGGCTACACCTTC.

J is TRBJ1-1 and V is TRBV7-9, with 10 positions matching TRBD1. The germline CDR1 and CDR2 sequences are SEHNR and FQNEAQ (reference sequence). V trimming: 4 bases; J trimming: 7 bases; junction bases outside the gene matches: 9. The CDR3 has 15 amino acids. The CDR3 here is CASSSTDRGLYEAFF. Here the CDR3 DNA reads TGTGCCAGCAGCTCGACCGACAGGGGGCTCTATGAAGCTTTCTTT. The full variable domain, in which reference TRBV7-9 and TRBJ1-1 provide the parts outside the CDR3, is DTGVSQNPRHKITKRGQNVTFRCDPISEHNRLYWYRQTLGQGPEFLTYFQNEAQLEKSRLLSDRFSAERPKGSFSTLEIQRTEQGDSAMYLCASSSTDRGLYEAFFGQGTRLTVV.

Only one count was recorded for this clone. This sequence joins TRBV4-1 and TRBJ2-2, with 12 nucleotides matching TRBD2. The germline gives CDR1 MGHRA, CDR2 YSYEKL. The V and J ends lost 4 bases and 7 bases, in that order; junction bases with no gene match: 7. This CDR3 region has 16 residues. This CDR3 is CASSPTSGSIVGELFF. In DNA form, the CDR3 reads TGCGCCAGCAGCCCGACTAGCGGGAGTATTGTCGGGGAGCTGTTTTTT.

On this clone: One end of the junction fails to match germline, which may point to a read error. The rearrangement uses TRBV12-3 or TRBV12-4 and TRBJ2-2, with D perhaps TRBD2 (6 bases). This CDR3 is built from 11 residues. Written as DNA, the CDR3 is TGTGCCAGCAGTTTAGTCAGGGAGGTGTTTTTT. Translated: CASSLVREVFF.